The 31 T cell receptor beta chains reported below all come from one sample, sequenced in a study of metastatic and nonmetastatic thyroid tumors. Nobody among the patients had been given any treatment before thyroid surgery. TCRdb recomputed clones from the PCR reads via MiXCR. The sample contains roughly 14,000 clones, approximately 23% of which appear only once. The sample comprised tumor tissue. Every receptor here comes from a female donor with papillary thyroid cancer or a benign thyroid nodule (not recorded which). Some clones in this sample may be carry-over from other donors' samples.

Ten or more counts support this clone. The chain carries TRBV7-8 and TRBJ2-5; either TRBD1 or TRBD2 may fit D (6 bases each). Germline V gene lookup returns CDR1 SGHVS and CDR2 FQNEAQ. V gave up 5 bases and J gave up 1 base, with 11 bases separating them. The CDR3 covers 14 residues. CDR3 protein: CASSPGGLQETQYF. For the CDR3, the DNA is TGTGCCAGCAGCCCCGGGGGCCTCCAAGAGACCCAGTACTTC.

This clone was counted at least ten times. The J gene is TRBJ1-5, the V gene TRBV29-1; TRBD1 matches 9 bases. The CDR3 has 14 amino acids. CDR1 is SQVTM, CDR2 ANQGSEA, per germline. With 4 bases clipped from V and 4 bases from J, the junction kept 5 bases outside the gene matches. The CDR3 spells CSVGVGQGNQPQHF. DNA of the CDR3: TGCAGCGTTGGGGTGGGACAGGGAAATCAGCCCCAGCATTTT. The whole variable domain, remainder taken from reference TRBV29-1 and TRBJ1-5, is SAVISQKPSRDICQRGTSLTIQCQVDSQVTMMFWYRQQPGQSLTLIATANQGSEATYESGFVIDKFPISRPNLTFSTLTVSNMSPEDSSIYLCSVGVGQGNQPQHFGDGTRLSIL.

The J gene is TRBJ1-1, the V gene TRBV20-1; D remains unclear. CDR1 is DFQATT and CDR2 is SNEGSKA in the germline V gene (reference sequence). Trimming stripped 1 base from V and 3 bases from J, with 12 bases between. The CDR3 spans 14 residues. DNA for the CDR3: TGCAGTGCTAGAGTGGGCAATCGGGACACTGAAGCTTTCTTT. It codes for CSARVGNRDTEAFF.

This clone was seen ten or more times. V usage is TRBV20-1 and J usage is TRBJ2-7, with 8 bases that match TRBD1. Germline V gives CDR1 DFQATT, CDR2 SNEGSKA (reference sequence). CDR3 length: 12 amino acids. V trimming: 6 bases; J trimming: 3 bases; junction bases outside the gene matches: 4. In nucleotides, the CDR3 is TGCAGTGCCCGGACAGGGTTCTACGAGCAGTACTTC. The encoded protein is CSARTGFYEQYF.

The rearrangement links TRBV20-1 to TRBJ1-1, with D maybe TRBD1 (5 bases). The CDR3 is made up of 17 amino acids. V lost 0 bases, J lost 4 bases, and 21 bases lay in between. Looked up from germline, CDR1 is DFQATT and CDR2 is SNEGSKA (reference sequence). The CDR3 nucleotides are TGCAGTGCTAGAGAGGAGGATCAGGGTCTACCCGGCACTGAAGCTTTCTTT. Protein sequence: CSAREEDQGLPGTEAFF.

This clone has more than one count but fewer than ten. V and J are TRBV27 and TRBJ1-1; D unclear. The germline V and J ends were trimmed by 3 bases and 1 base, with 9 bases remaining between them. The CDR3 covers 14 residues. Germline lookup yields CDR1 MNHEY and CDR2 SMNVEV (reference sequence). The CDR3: CASSFARRNTEAFF. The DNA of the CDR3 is TGTGCCAGCAGTTTCGCCAGACGGAACACTGAAGCTTTCTTT.

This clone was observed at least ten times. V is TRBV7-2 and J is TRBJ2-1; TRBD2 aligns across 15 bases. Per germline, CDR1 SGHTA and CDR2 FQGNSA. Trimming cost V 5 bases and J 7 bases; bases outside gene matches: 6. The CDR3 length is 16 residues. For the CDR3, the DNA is TGTGCCAGCAGCAGGACTAGCGGGAGGGCTCCAAATGAGCAGTTCTTC. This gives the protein CASSRTSGRAPNEQFF.

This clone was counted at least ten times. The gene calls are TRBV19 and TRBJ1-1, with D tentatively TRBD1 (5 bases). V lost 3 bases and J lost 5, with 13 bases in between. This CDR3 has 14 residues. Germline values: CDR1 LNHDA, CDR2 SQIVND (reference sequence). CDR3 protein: CASSIGQGWTEAFF. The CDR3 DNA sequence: TGTGCCAGTAGTATCGGTCAGGGTTGGACTGAAGCTTTCTTT.

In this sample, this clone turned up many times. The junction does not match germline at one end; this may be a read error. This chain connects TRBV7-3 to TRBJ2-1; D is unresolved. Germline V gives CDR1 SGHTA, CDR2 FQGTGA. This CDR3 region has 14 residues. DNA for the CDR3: TGTGTCAGCAGCTTAACCCCCCGCGGCAATGAGCAGTTCTTC. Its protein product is CVSSLTPRGNEQFF.

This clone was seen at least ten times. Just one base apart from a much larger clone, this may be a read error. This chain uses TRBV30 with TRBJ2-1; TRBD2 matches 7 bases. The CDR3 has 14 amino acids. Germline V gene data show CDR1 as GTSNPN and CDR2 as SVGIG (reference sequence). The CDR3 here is CAWSGAGEVNELFF. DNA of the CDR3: TGTGCCTGGAGTGGTGCGGGAGAGGTCAATGAGCTGTTCTTC.

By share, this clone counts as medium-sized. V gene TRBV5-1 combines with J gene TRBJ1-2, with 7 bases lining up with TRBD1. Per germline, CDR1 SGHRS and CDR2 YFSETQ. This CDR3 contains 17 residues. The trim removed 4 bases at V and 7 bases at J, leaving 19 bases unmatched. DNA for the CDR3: TGCGCCAGCAGCGCAGGCCACCGGGACAGAAAATCTGGTGGCTACACCTTC. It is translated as CASSAGHRDRKSGGYTF.

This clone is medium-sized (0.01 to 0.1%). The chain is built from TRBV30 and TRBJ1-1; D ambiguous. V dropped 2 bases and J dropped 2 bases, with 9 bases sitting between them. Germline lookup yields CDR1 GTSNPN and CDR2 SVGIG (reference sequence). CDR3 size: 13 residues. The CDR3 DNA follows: TGTGCCTGGAGTCAGGACTCAAACACTGAAGCTTTCTTT. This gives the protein CAWSQDSNTEAFF.

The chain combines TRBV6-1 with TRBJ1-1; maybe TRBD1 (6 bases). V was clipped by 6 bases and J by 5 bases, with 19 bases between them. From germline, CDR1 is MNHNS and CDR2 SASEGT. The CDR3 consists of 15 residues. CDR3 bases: TGTGCCAGCAGCCCATTGGGACAAATGAGGACTGAAGCTTTCTTT. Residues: CASSPLGQMRTEAFF.

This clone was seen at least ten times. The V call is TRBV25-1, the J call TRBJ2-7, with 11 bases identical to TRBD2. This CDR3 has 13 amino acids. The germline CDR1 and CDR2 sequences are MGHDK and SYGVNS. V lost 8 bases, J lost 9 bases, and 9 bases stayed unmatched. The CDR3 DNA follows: TGTGCCAGCGAGATAGCGGGAGGGCTCGGGCAGTACTTC. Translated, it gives CASEIAGGLGQYF.

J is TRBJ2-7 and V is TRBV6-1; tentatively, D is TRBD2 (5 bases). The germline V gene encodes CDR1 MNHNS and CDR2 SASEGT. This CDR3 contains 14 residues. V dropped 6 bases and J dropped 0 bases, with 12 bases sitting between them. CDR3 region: CASSGGDTSYEQYF. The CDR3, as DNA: TGTGCCAGCAGCGGAGGAGACACCTCCTACGAGCAGTACTTC.

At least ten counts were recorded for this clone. The CDR3 DNA sequence: TGTGCCAGCAGCCCAGGGGGCCACCAAGAGACCCAGTACTTC. Protein product: CASSPGGHQETQYF. The chain joins TRBV6-1 to TRBJ2-5; 8 bases agree with TRBD1. V shed 6 bases and J 0 bases; nucleotides not matched to a gene: 3. The V gene's germline CDR1 is MNHNS and CDR2 SASEGT. The CDR3 loop spans 14 amino acids.

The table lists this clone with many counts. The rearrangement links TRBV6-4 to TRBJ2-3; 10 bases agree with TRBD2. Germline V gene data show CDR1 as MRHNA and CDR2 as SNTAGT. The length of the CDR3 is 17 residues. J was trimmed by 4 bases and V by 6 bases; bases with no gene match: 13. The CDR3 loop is CASRILAGVREADTQYF. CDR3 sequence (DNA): TGTGCCAGCAGGATTCTAGCGGGAGTAAGGGAGGCAGATACGCAGTATTTT.

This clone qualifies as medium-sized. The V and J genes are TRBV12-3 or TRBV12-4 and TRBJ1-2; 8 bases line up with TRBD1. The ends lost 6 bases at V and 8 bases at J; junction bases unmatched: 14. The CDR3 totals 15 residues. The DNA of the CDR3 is TGTGCCAGCAGAGCCCTCGGACAGGGCTGGGGGGGCTACACCTTC. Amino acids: CASRALGQGWGGYTF.

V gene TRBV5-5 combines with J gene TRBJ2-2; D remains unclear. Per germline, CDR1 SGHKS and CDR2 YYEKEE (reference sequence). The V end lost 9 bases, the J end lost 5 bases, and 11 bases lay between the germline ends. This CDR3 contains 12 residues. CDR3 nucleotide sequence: TGTGCCATTAGCACGTGGACCGGGGAGCTGTTTTTT. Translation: CAISTWTGELFF. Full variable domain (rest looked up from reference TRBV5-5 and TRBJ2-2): DAGVTQSPTHLIKTRGQQVTLRCSPISGHKSVSWYQQVLGQGPQFIFQYYEKEERGRGNFPDRFSARQFPNYSSELNVNALLLGDSALYLCAISTWTGELFFGEGSRLTVL.

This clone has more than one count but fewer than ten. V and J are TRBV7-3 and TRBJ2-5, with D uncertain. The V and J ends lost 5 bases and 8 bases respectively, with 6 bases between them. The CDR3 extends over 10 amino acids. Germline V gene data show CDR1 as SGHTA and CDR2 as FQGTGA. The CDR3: CASSPRTQYF. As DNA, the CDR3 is TGTGCCAGCAGCCCCCGCACCCAGTACTTC.

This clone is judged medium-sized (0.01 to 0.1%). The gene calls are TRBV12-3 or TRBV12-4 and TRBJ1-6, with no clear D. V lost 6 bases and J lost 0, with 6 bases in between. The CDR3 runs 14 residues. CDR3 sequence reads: CASRVSSYNSPLHF. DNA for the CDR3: TGTGCCAGCAGGGTGAGCTCCTATAATTCACCCCTCCACTTT.

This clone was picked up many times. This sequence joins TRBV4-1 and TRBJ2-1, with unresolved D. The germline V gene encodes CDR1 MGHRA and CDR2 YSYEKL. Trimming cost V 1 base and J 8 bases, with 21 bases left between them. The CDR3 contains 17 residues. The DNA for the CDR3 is TGCGCCAGCAGCCAAGCAAGGTTCTATGGGAATTGGGATGAGCAGTTCTTC. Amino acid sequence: CASSQARFYGNWDEQFF.

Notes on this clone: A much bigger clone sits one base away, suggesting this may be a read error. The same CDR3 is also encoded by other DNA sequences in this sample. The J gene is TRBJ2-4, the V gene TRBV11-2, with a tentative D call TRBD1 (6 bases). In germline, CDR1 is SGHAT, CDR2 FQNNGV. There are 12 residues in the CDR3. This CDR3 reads CASRGHKNIQYF. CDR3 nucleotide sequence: TGTGCCAGCAGGGGACATAAAAACATCCAGTACTTC. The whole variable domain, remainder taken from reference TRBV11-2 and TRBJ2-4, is EAGVAQSPRYKIIEKRQSVAFWCNPISGHATLYWYQQILGQGPKLLIQFQNNGVVDDSQLPKDRFSAERLKGVDSTLKIQPAKLEDSAVYLCASRGHKNIQYFGAGTRLSVL.

The CDR3 region has the DNA TGTGCCAGCAGCTTAGCGGGGTTACTAGCGGGCGGGTCAATGGTGCAGTTCTTC. Protein sequence: CASSLAGLLAGGSMVQFF. This rearrangement joins TRBV7-2 to TRBJ2-1, with 9 positions matching TRBD2. There are 18 residues in the CDR3. Germline V gene sequence: CDR1 SGHTA, CDR2 FQGNSA. V lost 0 bases and J lost 12; bases outside the gene matches: 18.

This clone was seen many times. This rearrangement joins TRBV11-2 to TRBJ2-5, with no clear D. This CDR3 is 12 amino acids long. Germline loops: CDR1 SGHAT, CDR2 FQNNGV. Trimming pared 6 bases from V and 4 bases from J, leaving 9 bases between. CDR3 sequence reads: CASSFPGETQYF. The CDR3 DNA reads TGTGCCAGCAGTTTCCCAGGAGAGACCCAGTACTTC. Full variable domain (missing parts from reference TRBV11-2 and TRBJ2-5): EAGVAQSPRYKIIEKRQSVAFWCNPISGHATLYWYQQILGQGPKLLIQFQNNGVVDDSQLPKDRFSAERLKGVDSTLKIQPAKLEDSAVYLCASSFPGETQYFGPGTRLLVL.

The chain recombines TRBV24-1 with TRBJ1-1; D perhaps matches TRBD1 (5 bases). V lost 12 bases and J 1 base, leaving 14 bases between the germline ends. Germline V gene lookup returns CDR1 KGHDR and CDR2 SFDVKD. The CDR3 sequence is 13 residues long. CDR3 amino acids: CAATTGPNTEAFF. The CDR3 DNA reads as TGTGCCGCCACCACAGGTCCGAACACTGAAGCTTTCTTT.

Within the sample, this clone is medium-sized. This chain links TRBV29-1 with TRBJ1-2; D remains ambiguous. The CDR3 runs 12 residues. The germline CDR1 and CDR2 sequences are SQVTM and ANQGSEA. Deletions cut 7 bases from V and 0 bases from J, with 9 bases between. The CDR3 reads CSAAAPNYGYTF. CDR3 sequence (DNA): TGCAGCGCCGCAGCCCCTAACTATGGCTACACCTTC.

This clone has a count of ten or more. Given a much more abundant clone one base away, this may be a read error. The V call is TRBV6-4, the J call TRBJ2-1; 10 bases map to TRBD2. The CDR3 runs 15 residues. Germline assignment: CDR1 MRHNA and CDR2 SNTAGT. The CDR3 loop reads CASSVLAGANNGQFF. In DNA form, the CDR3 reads TGTGCCAGCAGTGTCCTAGCGGGAGCCAACAATGGGCAGTTCTTC.

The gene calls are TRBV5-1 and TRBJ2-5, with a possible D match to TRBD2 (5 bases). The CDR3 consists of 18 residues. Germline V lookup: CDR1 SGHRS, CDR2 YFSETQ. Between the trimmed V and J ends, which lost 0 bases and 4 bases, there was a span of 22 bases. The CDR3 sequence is CASSLGQRGLTNIETQYF. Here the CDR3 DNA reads TGCGCCAGCAGCTTGGGCCAGAGAGGGTTAACAAATATAGAGACCCAGTACTTC.

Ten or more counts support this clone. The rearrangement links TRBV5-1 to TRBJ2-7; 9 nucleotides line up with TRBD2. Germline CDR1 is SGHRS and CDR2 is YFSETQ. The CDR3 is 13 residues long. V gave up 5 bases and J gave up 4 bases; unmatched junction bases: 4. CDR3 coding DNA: TGCGCCAGCAGAAAGCGGGAGGATTACGAGCAGTACTTC. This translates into CASRKREDYEQYF.

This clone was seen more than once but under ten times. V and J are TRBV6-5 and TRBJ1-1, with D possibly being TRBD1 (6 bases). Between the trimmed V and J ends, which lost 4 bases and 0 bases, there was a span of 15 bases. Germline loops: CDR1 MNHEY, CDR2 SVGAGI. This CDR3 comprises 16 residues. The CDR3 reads CASSSRQAGMNTEAFF. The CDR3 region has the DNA TGTGCCAGCAGTTCCCGACAGGCCGGTATGAACACTGAAGCTTTCTTT.